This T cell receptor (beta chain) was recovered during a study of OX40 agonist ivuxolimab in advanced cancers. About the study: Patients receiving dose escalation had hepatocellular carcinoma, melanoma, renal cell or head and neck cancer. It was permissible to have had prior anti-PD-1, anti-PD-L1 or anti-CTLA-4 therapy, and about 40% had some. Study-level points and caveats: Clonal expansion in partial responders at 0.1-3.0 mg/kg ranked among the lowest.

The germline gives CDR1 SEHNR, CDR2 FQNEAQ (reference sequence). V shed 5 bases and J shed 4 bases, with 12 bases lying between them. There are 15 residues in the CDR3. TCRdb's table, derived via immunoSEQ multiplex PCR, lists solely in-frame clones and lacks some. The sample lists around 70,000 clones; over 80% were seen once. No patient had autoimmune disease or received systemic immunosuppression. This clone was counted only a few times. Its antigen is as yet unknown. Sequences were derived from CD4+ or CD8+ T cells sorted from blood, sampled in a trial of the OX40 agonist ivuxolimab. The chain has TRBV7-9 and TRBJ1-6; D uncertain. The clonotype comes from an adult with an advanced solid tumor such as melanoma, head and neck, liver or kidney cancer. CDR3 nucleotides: TGTGCCAGCAGCCCGCGACCGGATTATAATTCACCCCTCCACTTT. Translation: CASSPRPDYNSPLHF.